The following is a T cell receptor (beta chain) sequence with its context. The data were obtained in a study of response to subunit inactivated influenza vaccine. MiXCR was run by TCRdb on the RT-PCR reads, yielding one entry per CDR3 protein. The sample holds 430,000 or so distinct CDR3 sequences, approximately 11% seen once. The germline gives CDR1 MNHEY, CDR2 SVGAGI. The junction had 4 bases not matched to a gene; V was cut back by 3 bases and J by 0 bases. The CDR3 is made up of 17 amino acids. The chain uses TRBV6-5 and TRBJ2-1; 11 bases map to TRBD2. The sample in question was PBMCs from blood, obtained roughly 45 days after vaccination. The TCR sequence derives from a man aged 50-59 years who received an inactivated influenza vaccine. CDR3 residues: CASSYISGRVSYNEQFF. The CDR3 bases are TGTGCCAGCAGTTATATTAGCGGGAGGGTCTCCTACAATGAGCAGTTCTTC.